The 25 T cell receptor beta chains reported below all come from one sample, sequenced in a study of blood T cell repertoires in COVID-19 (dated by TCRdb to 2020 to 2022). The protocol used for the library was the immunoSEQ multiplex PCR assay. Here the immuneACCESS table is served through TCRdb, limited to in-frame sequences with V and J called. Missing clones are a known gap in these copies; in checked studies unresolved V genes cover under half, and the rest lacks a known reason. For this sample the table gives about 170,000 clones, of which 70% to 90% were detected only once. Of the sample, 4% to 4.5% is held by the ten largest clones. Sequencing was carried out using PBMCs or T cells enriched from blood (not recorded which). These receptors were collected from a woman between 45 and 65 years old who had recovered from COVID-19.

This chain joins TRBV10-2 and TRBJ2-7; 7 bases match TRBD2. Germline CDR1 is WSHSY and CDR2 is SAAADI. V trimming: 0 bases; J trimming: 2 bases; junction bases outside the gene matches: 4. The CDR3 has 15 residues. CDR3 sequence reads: CASSESAGAPYEQYV. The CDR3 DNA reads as TGCGCCAGCAGTGAGTCTGCGGGAGCCCCCTACGAGCAGTACGTC.

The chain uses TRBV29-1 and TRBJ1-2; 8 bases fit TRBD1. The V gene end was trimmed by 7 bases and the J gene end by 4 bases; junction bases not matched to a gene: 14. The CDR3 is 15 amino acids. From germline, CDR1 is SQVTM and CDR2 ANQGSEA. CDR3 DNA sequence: TGCAGCGGGCGACAGGGGACCTCAATCGGCTATGGCTACACCTTC. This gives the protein CSGRQGTSIGYGYTF.

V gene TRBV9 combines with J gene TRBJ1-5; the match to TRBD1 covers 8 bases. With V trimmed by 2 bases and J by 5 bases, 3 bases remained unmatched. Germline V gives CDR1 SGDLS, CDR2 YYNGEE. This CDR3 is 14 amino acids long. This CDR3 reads CASSVGQGDQPQHF. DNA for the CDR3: TGTGCCAGCAGCGTCGGACAGGGAGATCAGCCCCAGCATTTT.

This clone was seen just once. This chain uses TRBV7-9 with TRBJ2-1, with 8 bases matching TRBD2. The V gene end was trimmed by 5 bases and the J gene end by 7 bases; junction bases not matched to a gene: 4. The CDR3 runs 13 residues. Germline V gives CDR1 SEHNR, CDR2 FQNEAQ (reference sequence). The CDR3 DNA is TGTGCCAGCAGCCCGGGACTAGAAAATGAGCAGTTCTTC. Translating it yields CASSPGLENEQFF.

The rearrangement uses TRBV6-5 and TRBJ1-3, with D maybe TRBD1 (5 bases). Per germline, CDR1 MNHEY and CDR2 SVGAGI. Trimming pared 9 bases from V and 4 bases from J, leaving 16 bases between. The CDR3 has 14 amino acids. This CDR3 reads CASGAGSPGNTIYF. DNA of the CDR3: TGTGCCAGTGGGGCCGGGAGTCCGGGAAACACCATATATTTT.

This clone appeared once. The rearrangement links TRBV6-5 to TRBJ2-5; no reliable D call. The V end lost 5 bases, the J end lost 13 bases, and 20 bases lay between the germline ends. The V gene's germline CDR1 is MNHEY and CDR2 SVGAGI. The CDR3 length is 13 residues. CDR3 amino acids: CASSPNNMPPGYF. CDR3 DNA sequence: TGTGCCAGCAGTCCCAACAACATGCCCCCGGGGTACTTC.

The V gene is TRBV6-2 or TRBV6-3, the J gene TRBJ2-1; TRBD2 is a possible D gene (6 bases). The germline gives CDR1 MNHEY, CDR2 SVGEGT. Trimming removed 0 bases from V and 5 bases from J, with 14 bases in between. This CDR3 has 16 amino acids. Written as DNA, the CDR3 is TGTGCCAGCAGTTACTCGACGAAGGTAGCGGACAATGAGCAGTTCTTC. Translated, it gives CASSYSTKVADNEQFF.

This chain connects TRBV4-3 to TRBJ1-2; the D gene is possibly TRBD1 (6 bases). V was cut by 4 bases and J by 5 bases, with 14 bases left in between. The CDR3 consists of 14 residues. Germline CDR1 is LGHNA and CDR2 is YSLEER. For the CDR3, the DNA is TGCGCCAGCAGCCTAGGGGAAAGGGGGTATGGCTACACCTTC. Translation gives CASSLGERGYGYTF.

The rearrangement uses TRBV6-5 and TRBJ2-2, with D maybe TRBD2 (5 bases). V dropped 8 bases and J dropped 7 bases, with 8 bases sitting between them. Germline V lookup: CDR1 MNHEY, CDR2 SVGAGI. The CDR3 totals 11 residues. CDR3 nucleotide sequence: TGTGCCAGCTCAGGACTCGGGGAGCTGTTTTTT. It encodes CASSGLGELFF.

CDR3 in DNA: TGTGCCAGCAGCCCCTCAGAGGGAAAAGGAGTGACTGAAGCTTTCTTT. Its translation: CASSPSEGKGVTEAFF. This rearrangement joins TRBV7-9 to TRBJ1-1; the D is unclear. Germline V gene sequence: CDR1 SEHNR, CDR2 FQNEAQ (reference sequence). The CDR3 totals 16 residues. Trimming stripped 5 bases from V and 5 bases from J, with 21 bases between.

The CDR3 loop reads CASSQRGGEQFF. CDR3 bases: TGTGCCAGCAGCCAAAGAGGAGGGGAGCAGTTCTTC. V is TRBV6-2 or TRBV6-3 and J is TRBJ2-1; tentative D call: TRBD2 (6 bases). V was clipped by 6 bases and J by 10 bases, with 13 bases between them. From germline, CDR1 is MNHEY and CDR2 SVGEGT. The CDR3 contains 12 residues.

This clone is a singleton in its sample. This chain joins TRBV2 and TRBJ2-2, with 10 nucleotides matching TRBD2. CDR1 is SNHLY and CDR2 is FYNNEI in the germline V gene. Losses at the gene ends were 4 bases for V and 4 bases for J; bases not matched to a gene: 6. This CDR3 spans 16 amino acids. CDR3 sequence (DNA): TGTGCCAGCAGTGGTCTAGCGGGAGTTTCCACCGGGGAGCTGTTTTTT. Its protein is CASSGLAGVSTGELFF.

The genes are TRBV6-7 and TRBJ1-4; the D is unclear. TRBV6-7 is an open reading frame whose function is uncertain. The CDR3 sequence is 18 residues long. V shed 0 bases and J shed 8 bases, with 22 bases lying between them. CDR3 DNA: TGTGCCAGCAGTTACTCCTTGGGCATACGGCCCCCGCAAGAAAAACTGTTTTTT. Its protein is CASSYSLGIRPPQEKLFF.

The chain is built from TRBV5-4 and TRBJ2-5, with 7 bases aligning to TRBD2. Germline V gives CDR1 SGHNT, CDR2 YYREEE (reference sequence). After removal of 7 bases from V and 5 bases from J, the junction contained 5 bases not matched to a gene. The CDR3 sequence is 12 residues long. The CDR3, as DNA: TGTGCCAGCCGTGGACTAGGGGAGACCCAGTACTTC. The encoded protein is CASRGLGETQYF.

Here the CDR3 DNA reads TGTGCCAGCAGTCCCACTGGGGGGGGCCCCAGAAGAGCTTTCTTT. It translates to CASSPTGGGPRRAFF. This chain links TRBV6-2 or TRBV6-3 with TRBJ1-1; weak D call: TRBD1 (6 bases). The CDR3 covers 15 residues. Between the trimmed V and J ends, which lost 5 bases and 10 bases, there was a span of 23 bases. From germline, CDR1 is MNHEY and CDR2 SVGEGT.

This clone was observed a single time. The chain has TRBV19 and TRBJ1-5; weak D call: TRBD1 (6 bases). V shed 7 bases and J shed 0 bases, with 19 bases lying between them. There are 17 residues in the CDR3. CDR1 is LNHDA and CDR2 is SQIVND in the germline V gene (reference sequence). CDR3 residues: CASTWDIPQNSNQPQHF. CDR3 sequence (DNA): TGTGCCAGTACCTGGGACATCCCCCAAAATAGCAATCAGCCCCAGCATTTT.

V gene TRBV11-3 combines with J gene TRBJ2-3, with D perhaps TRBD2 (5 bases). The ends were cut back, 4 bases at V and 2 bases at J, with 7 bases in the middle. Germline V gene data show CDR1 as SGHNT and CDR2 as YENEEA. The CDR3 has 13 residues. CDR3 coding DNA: TGTGCCAGCAGCTACCGGGACACAGATACGCAGTATTTT. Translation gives CASSYRDTDTQYF.

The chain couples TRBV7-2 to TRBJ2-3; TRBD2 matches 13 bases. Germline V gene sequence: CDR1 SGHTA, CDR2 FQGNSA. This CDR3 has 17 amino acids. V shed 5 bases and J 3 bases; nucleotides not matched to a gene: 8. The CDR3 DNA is TGTGCCAGCAGCACCCGGACTAGCGGGGGCCAAACAGATACGCAGTATTTT. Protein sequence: CASSTRTSGGQTDTQYF.

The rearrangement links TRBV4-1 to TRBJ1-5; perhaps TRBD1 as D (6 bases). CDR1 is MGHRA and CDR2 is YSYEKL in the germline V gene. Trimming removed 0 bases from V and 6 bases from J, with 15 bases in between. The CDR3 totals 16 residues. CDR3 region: CASSQDAGALRQPQHF. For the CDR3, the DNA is TGCGCCAGCAGCCAAGATGCGGGGGCACTTCGTCAGCCCCAGCATTTT.

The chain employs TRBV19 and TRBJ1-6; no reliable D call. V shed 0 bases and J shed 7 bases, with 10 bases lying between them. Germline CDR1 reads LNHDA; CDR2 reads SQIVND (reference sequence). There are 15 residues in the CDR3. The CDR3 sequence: CASSIDFAGNSPLHF. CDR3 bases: TGTGCCAGTAGTATAGATTTTGCCGGGAATTCACCCCTCCACTTT. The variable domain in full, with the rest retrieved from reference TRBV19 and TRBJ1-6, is DGGITQSPKYLFRKEGQNVTLSCEQNLNHDAMYWYRQDPGQGLRLIYYSQIVNDFQKGDIAEGYSVSREKKESFPLTVTSAQKNPTAFYLCASSIDFAGNSPLHFGNGTRLTVT.

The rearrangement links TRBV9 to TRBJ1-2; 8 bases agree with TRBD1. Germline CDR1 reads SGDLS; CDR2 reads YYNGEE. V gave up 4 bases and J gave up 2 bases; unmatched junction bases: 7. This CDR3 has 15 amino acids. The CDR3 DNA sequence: TGTGCCAGCAGCTCCGGGACAGGCCACAACTATGGCTACACCTTC. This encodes CASSSGTGHNYGYTF.

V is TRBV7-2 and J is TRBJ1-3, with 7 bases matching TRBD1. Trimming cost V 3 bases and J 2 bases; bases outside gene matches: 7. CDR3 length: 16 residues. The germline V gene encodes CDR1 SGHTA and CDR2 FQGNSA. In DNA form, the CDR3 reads TGTGCCAGCAGCTTCAACAGGGGTCAGACTGGAAACACCATATATTTT. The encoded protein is CASSFNRGQTGNTIYF.

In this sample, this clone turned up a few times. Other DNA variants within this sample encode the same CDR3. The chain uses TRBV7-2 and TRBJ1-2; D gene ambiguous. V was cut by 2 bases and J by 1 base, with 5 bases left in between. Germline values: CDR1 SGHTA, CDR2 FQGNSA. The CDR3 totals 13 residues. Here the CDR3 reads CASSLQINYGYTF. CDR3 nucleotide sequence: TGTGCCAGCAGCTTACAAATTAACTATGGCTACACCTTC. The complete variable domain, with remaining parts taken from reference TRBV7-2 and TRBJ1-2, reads GAGVSQSPSNKVTEKGKDVELRCDPISGHTALYWYRQSLGQGLEFLIYFQGNSAPDKSGLPSDRFSAERTGGSVSTLTIQRTQQEDSAVYLCASSLQINYGYTFGSGTRLTVV.

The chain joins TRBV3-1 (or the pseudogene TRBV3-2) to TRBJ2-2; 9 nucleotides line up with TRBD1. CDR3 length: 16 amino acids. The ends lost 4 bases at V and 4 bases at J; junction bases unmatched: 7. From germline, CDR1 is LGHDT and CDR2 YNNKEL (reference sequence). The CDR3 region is CASSRRPGQGTGELFF. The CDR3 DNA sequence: TGTGCCAGCAGCCGACGGCCGGGACAGGGCACCGGGGAGCTGTTTTTT.

In DNA, the CDR3 is TGTGCCAGCAGTTTATCGCGGGAATCTAACACTGAAGCTTTCTTT. It yields the protein CASSLSRESNTEAFF. V gene TRBV27 combines with J gene TRBJ1-1, with unresolved D. Germline V CDR1 and CDR2: MNHEY, SMNVEV (reference sequence). This CDR3 has 15 amino acids. The ends were cut back, 0 bases at V and 2 bases at J, with 10 bases in the middle.